A single sample gave rise to the 3 T cell receptor beta chains below, sequenced in a study of T cells in Graves' hyperthyroidism and ophthalmopathy. The CDR3 regions of TCR beta were amplified from RNA transcripts. Primed by the HTBI set, a first-round RT-PCR was run on the TCR CDR3. One entry per CDR3 protein, called by TCRdb with MiXCR from the multiplex PCR reads. The repertoire includes 360,000 or so distinct CDR3 sequences, around 18% of them detected once, and less than 20% sits in the top ten. Sample: blood. These receptors were taken from a woman aged 35 to 49 with Graves' ophthalmopathy.

At least ten counts were recorded for this clonotype. This rearrangement joins TRBV11-2 to TRBJ1-3, with a possible D match to TRBD1 (6 bases). Trimming pared 3 bases from V and 4 bases from J, leaving 16 bases between. CDR1 and CDR2 from the germline V gene are SGHAT and FQNNGV. The CDR3 has 16 amino acids. CDR3 sequence: CASSLEVGGPGNTIYF. As DNA, the CDR3 is TGTGCCAGCAGCTTGGAAGTGGGGGGCCCCGGAAACACCATATATTTT.

The V call is TRBV27, the J call TRBJ2-7; 13 nucleotides align to TRBD2. Germline V gives CDR1 MNHEY, CDR2 SMNVEV (reference sequence). V lost 8 bases, J lost 4 bases, and 8 bases stayed unmatched. CDR3 length: 15 amino acids. CDR3 sequence reads: CASQGGTSGKYEQYF. CDR3 nucleotide sequence: TGTGCCAGCCAAGGTGGGACTAGCGGGAAATACGAGCAGTACTTC.

This clonotype was counted a few times. A much larger clone lies one base from this, so it may be a read error. The chain uses TRBV18 and TRBJ2-7; D is possibly TRBD1 (6 bases). The CDR3 runs 14 residues. Looked up from germline, CDR1 is KGHSH and CDR2 is LQKENI. Trimming pared 6 bases from V and 4 bases from J, leaving 16 bases between. Here the CDR3 reads CASSRTATDYEQYF. In DNA, the CDR3 is TGTGCCAGCTCGAGGACAGCGACCGATTACGAGCAGTACTTC.